What follows are 18 T cell receptor beta chains derived from one specimen sequenced in a study of T-cell reconstitution after alpha-beta-depleted transplantation in children. Preparation of the TCRbeta library used unique molecular identifiers. MiXCR, applied by TCRdb to the PCR reads, yields one record per CDR3 protein. The data contain under 250,000 distinct CDR3 sequences, roughly 15% of them singletons. Sample: PBMCs, mostly from graft donor cells, taken 360 days after TCRalphabeta/CD19-depleted stem cell transplant. Receptors originate from a male patient between 2 and 10 years old who had a stem cell transplant for acute lymphoblastic leukemia, so the T cells may come from the graft donor.

This sequence joins TRBV5-1 and TRBJ1-1, with 7 bases fitting TRBD1. CDR3 length: 15 amino acids. The J segment lost 1 base and the V segment lost 1 base, leaving 4 bases of the junction unmatched. CDR1 and CDR2 (germline): SGHRS, YFSETQ. CDR3 sequence: CASSLTNRGNTEAFF. In DNA form, the CDR3 reads TGCGCCAGCAGCTTGACCAACAGGGGGAACACTGAAGCTTTCTTT.

CDR3 loop: CATSDPGLAGGGDTQYF. The CDR3 DNA follows: TGTGCCACCAGTGATCCCGGACTAGCGGGAGGGGGAGATACGCAGTATTTT. The chain recombines TRBV24-1 with TRBJ2-3; 15 bases match TRBD2. Germline CDR1 and CDR2: KGHDR and SFDVKD. J lost 5 bases, V lost 3 bases, and 5 bases had no gene match. This CDR3 spans 17 amino acids.

This clonotype turned up a few times. The rearrangement uses TRBV6-2 or TRBV6-3 and TRBJ2-5; 13 bases fit TRBD2. CDR3 length: 15 amino acids. Germline V gives CDR1 MNHEY, CDR2 SVGEGT. V was pared by 5 bases and J by 1 base, with 1 base of the junction left unmatched. The CDR3 sequence is CASSGLAGAQETQYF. Here the CDR3 DNA reads TGTGCCAGCAGTGGACTAGCGGGGGCCCAAGAGACCCAGTACTTC.

This rearrangement joins TRBV12-3 or TRBV12-4 to TRBJ2-3; no reliable D call. The CDR3 is 15 amino acids. Trimming took 2 bases from V and 0 from J, leaving 9 bases between them. CDR3 residues: CASSLRALSTDTQYF. Written as DNA, the CDR3 is TGTGCCAGCAGTTTAAGAGCGCTTAGCACAGATACGCAGTATTTT.

This clonotype appeared many times. The rearrangement joins TRBV24-1 to TRBJ2-7; D perhaps matches TRBD2 (6 bases). Trimming left V 5 bases short and J 0 bases short, with 13 bases between. CDR1 is KGHDR, CDR2 SFDVKD, per germline. This CDR3 spans 15 amino acids. The CDR3 region is CATSVGGAGSYEQYF. CDR3 coding DNA: TGTGCCACCAGTGTTGGCGGGGCAGGCTCCTACGAGCAGTACTTC.

The table lists this clonotype with a few counts. The chain joins TRBV7-8 to TRBJ2-7; D remains unclear. This CDR3 is 13 amino acids long. Trimming removed 1 base from V and 0 bases from J, with 4 bases in between. Germline V gene sequence: CDR1 SGHVS, CDR2 FQNEAQ. CDR3 loop: CASSLGVSYEQYF. DNA of the CDR3: TGTGCCAGCAGCTTAGGGGTCTCCTACGAGCAGTACTTC.

This clonotype was found a few times. This chain uses TRBV5-1 with TRBJ1-5; maybe TRBD1 (5 bases). Looked up from germline, CDR1 is SGHRS and CDR2 is YFSETQ. This CDR3 has 13 residues. The V and J ends lost 5 bases and 7 bases respectively, with 13 bases between them. The CDR3 sequence is CASSRDPYQPQHF. CDR3 DNA: TGCGCCAGCAGTCGGGACCCCTACCAGCCCCAGCATTTT.

This clonotype has only one observation. The chain recombines TRBV19 with TRBJ1-1; a weak D match, TRBD1 (5 bases). The CDR3 runs 11 residues. Germline V gene lookup returns CDR1 LNHDA and CDR2 SQIVND (reference sequence). Trimming left V 5 bases short and J 6 bases short, with 7 bases between. The CDR3 spells CASSGGSEAFF. Written as DNA, the CDR3 is TGTGCCAGTAGTGGGGGATCTGAAGCTTTCTTT. Drawing the rest from reference TRBV19 and TRBJ1-1, the complete variable domain is DGGITQSPKYLFRKEGQNVTLSCEQNLNHDAMYWYRQDPGQGLRLIYYSQIVNDFQKGDIAEGYSVSREKKESFPLTVTSAQKNPTAFYLCASSGGSEAFFGQGTRLTVV.

There are many counts of this clonotype. The chain combines TRBV6-5 with TRBJ2-5; 10 bases line up with TRBD2. This CDR3 has 16 amino acids. J gave up 7 bases and V 4 bases, and 12 bases lay outside the gene matches. Germline CDR1 reads MNHEY; CDR2 reads SVGAGI. CDR3 bases: TGTGCCAGCAGTTTACGGACTAGCGGTGCGGTTGCGACCCAGTACTTC. Encoded protein: CASSLRTSGAVATQYF.

The V call is TRBV3-1, the J call TRBJ2-1; a weak D match, TRBD2 (5 bases). This CDR3 comprises 14 residues. Trimming left V 0 bases short and J 6 bases short, with 9 bases between. Germline assignment: CDR1 LGHDT and CDR2 YNNKEL (reference sequence). As DNA, the CDR3 is TGTGCCAGCAGCCAAGAACCAACTAGCAATGAGCAGTTCTTC. It is translated as CASSQEPTSNEQFF.

The chain couples TRBV12-3 or TRBV12-4 to TRBJ2-7; 8 nucleotides line up with TRBD2. V was clipped by 5 bases and J by 3 bases; unmatched bases: 15. This CDR3 region has 17 residues. CDR3 DNA: TGTGCCAGCAGTCCCAATATCTGGGCGGGAGGAGGCTACGAGCAGTACTTC. Translating gives CASSPNIWAGGGYEQYF.

This clonotype was seen at least ten times. The chain is built from TRBV7-2 and TRBJ2-7, with 13 positions matching TRBD2. J gave up 3 bases and V 3 bases, and 5 bases lay outside the gene matches. This CDR3 has 16 amino acids. The germline gives CDR1 SGHTA, CDR2 FQGNSA. DNA of the CDR3: TGTGCCAGCAGCTTCCGGACTAGCGGGGGTGGCTACGAGCAGTACTTC. Translating it yields CASSFRTSGGGYEQYF.

At least ten counts were recorded for this clonotype. The V and J genes are TRBV5-1 and TRBJ2-5, with 14 bases lining up with TRBD2. This CDR3 has 16 amino acids. The V gene's germline CDR1 is SGHRS and CDR2 YFSETQ. V lost 4 bases, J lost 2 bases, and 4 bases stayed unmatched. The CDR3 nucleotides are TGCGCCAGCAGCCCGCGACTAGCGGGGGGGCAAGAGACCCAGTACTTC. It yields the protein CASSPRLAGGQETQYF.

J is TRBJ2-1 and V is TRBV2; TRBD2 is a possible D gene (6 bases). Germline CDR1 reads SNHLY; CDR2 reads FYNNEI. V was shortened by 11 bases and J by 4 bases, with 12 bases between the two germline ends. The CDR3 has 12 residues. The CDR3 reads CAAGLFYNEQFF. Written as DNA, the CDR3 is TGTGCCGCGGGACTCTTTTACAATGAGCAGTTCTTC.

This clonotype was seen ten or more times. DNA of the CDR3: TGTGCCATCAGTGCCCCCAGGGGGAGGGATAATTCACCCCTCCACTTT. Translating it yields CAISAPRGRDNSPLHF. This chain joins TRBV10-3 and TRBJ1-6; 7 bases are shared with TRBD1. This CDR3 contains 16 residues. J gave up 5 bases and V 4 bases, and 8 bases lay outside the gene matches. Germline V CDR1 and CDR2: ENHRY, SYGVKD.

This clonotype was recorded a few times. The genes are TRBV29-1 and TRBJ1-1; D is possibly TRBD1 (5 bases). This CDR3 spans 12 amino acids. Germline CDR1 and CDR2: SQVTM and ANQGSEA. V lost 7 bases and J lost 1, with 10 bases in between. The CDR3, as DNA: TGCAGCGGGGGACTGGGGAACACTGAAGCTTTCTTT. Protein product: CSGGLGNTEAFF.

This clonotype was observed a handful of times. This CDR3 is CASSLVSQTDYSYEQYF. The CDR3 region has the DNA TGTGCCAGCAGCTTAGTAAGTCAAACAGACTACTCCTACGAGCAGTACTTC. The rearrangement uses TRBV7-9 and TRBJ2-7; perhaps TRBD2 as D (5 bases). CDR1 is SEHNR and CDR2 is FQNEAQ in the germline V gene (reference sequence). V dropped 1 base and J dropped 0 bases, with 16 bases sitting between them. The CDR3 contains 17 residues.

The chain has TRBV7-9 and TRBJ1-1; no definite D call. The V and J ends lost 6 bases and 5 bases respectively, with 10 bases between them. CDR1 and CDR2 from the germline V gene are SEHNR and FQNEAQ (reference sequence). The CDR3 loop spans 12 amino acids. DNA for the CDR3: TGTGCCAGCAGAGTGAGTGGGACTGAAGCTTTCTTT. Protein sequence: CASRVSGTEAFF. Full variable domain (remainder filled in from reference TRBV7-9 and TRBJ1-1): DTGVSQNPRHKITKRGQNVTFRCDPISEHNRLYWYRQTLGQGPEFLTYFQNEAQLEKSRLLSDRFSAERPKGSFSTLEIQRTEQGDSAMYLCASRVSGTEAFFGQGTRLTVV.